This TCR beta chain was identified during a study of cytomegalovirus exposure and HLA in healthy donors. 60 Vbeta and 13 Jbeta primers were used in PCR. Measured with immunoSEQ multiplex PCR; TCRdb has only the in-frame clones, and not every one. The table lists under 200,000 clones, approximately 80% of them singletons. Note on this clone: No antigen is known for it.

General study points: Earlier analysis found most TCR beta V segments productive about 90% or about 30% of the time.

Germline CDR1 MDHEN, CDR2 SYDVKM. V was pared by 8 bases and J by 1 base, with 20 bases between. The CDR3 has 16 residues. The sequence was collected from a middle-aged woman in good health and CMV-seropositive. The chain has TRBV28 and TRBJ1-1; TRBD1 might be the D (6 bases). The sequencing sample was made of PBMCs. CDR3 sequence (DNA): TGTGCCAGCCCCCCACAGGGTCTAGGACGGAACACTGAAGCTTTCTTT. This encodes CASPPQGLGRNTEAFF.